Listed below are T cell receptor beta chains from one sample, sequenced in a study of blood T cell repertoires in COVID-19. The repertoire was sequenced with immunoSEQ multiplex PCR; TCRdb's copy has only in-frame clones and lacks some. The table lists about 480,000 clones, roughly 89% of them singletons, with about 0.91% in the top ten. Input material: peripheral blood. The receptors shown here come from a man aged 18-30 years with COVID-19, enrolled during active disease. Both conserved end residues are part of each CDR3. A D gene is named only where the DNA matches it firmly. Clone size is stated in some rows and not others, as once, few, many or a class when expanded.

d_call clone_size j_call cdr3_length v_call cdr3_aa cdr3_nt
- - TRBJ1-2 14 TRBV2 CASSGSNVGYGYTF TGTGCCAGCAGTGGGTCCAACGTCGGCTATGGCTACACCTTC
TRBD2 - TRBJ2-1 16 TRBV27 CASSLSWVSGGNEQFF TGTGCCAGCAGTTTATCTTGGGTTAGCGGGGGCAATGAGCAGTTCTTC
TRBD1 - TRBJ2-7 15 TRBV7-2 CASSFTGTGTYEQYF TGTGCCAGCAGCTTCACCGGGACAGGGACCTACGAGCAGTACTTC
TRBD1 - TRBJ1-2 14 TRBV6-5 CASDRGTGAYGYTF TGTGCCAGCGATAGAGGGACAGGGGCGTATGGCTACACCTTC
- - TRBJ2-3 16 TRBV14 CASSQGEWVGADTQYF TGTGCCAGCAGCCAAGGAGAGTGGGTCGGGGCAGATACGCAGTATTTT
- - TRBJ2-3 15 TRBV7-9 CASSLAARIPDTQYF TGTGCCAGCAGCTTAGCGGCTAGAATCCCAGATACGCAGTATTTT
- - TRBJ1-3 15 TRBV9 CASSVEIALGNTIYF TGTGCCAGCAGCGTAGAAATCGCCCTAGGAAACACCATATATTTT
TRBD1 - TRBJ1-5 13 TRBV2 CASRGQGVQPQHF TGTGCCAGCAGAGGACAGGGTGTCCAGCCCCAGCATTTT
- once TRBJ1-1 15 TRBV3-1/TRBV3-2 CASSYLQGVGAEAFF TGTGCCAGCAGCTACCTACAAGGGGTAGGGGCTGAAGCTTTCTTT
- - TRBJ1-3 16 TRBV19 CASSQFWGGPGNTIYF TGTGCCAGTAGTCAATTTTGGGGGGGACCTGGAAACACCATATATTTT
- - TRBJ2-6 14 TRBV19 CASKQVSGANVLTF TGTGCCAGTAAACAGGTATCTGGGGCCAACGTCCTGACTTTC
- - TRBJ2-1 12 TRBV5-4 CASSGVDYEQFF TGTGCCAGCAGCGGTGTAGATTATGAGCAGTTCTTC
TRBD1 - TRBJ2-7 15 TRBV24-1 CATSDPGTGNNEQYF TGTGCCACCAGTGACCCCGGGACAGGGAACAACGAGCAGTACTTC